This T cell receptor beta chain was found in a study of identical twins. The CDR3 loop spans 13 amino acids. V lost 5 bases and J lost 6, with 12 bases in between. CDR1 is SGHVS and CDR2 is FNYEAQ in the germline V gene. One entry per CDR3 protein, called by TCRdb with MiXCR from the 5' RACE reads. The sample gives more than 200,000 distinct CDR3 sequences, over 12% of which show up once; 8.5% to 10% is in the top ten. The gene calls are TRBV7-6 and TRBJ2-3; D is unresolved. The receptor was isolated from a woman aged 18-35 years in good health. The sequencing sample was made of memory (CD45RO+) T cells sorted from blood. The DNA of the CDR3 is TGTGCCAGCAGCCTCGAAGTAGAGGATACGCAGTATTTT. This translates into CASSLEVEDTQYF.